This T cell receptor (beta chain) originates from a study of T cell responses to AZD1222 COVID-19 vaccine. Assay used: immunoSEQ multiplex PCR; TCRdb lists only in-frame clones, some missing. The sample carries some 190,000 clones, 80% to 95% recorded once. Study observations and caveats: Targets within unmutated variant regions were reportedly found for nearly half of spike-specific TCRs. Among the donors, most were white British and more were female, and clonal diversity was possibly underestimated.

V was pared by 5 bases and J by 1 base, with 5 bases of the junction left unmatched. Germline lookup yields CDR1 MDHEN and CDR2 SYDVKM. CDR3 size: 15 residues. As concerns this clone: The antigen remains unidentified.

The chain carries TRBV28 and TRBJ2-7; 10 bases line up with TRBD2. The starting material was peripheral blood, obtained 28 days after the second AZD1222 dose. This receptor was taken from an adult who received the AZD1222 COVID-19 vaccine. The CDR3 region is CASSPGTSESYEQYF. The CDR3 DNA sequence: TGTGCCAGCAGTCCGGGGACTAGCGAATCCTACGAGCAGTACTTC.